This TCR beta chain was recorded in a study of technical replicates of blood from a few donors. Data came from immunoSEQ multiplex PCR; TCRdb stores just in-frame clones and leaves some out. The profile shows about 100,000 clones, around 95% of them singletons. Germline assignment: CDR1 SGHTA and CDR2 FQGNSA. CDR3 length equals 14 residues. V was clipped by 2 bases and J by 3 bases, with 7 bases between them. This TCR was recovered from a human donor in good health. The sample consisted of T cells isolated from PBMCs. The rearrangement uses TRBV7-2 and TRBJ2-2, with D perhaps TRBD1 (5 bases). CDR3 sequence reads: CASSLIRDTGELFF. The CDR3, as DNA: TGTGCCAGCAGCTTAATCAGGGACACCGGGGAGCTGTTTTTT.